This is a list of T cell receptor beta chains from one sample in a study of OX40 agonist ivuxolimab in advanced cancers. The repertoire was sequenced with immunoSEQ multiplex PCR; TCRdb's copy has only in-frame clones and lacks some. The profile shows some 47,000 clones, about four fifths of them singletons. The material was CD4+ or CD8+ T cells sorted from blood, obtained in a trial of the OX40 agonist ivuxolimab. The receptors shown here come from an adult with an advanced solid tumor such as melanoma, head and neck, liver or kidney cancer. Each CDR3 is given with its conserved first and last residue. A D gene is named only where the DNA matches it firmly. Clone size appears in some rows only: once, few, many, or a class for an expanded clone.

j_call,v_call,clone_size,d_call,cdr3_nt,cdr3_aa
TRBJ1-2,TRBV7-9,-,TRBD1,TGTGCCAGCAGCCCGGACAGGGACTATGGCTACACCTTC,CASSPDRDYGYTF
TRBJ1-1,TRBV5-1,-,TRBD1,TGCGCCAGCAGCTTGAGCAGGGGGGTGGTGGCTGAAGCTTTCTTT,CASSLSRGVVAEAFF
TRBJ1-6,TRBV4-3,-,-,TGCGCCAGCAGCCAAGGGGGCGTAAGGGTTTCACCCCTCCACTTT,CASSQGGVRVSPLHF
TRBJ2-3,TRBV6-1,-,-,TGTGCCAGCGGTCCCAGGCCAGATACGCAGTATTTT,CASGPRPDTQYF
TRBJ1-6,TRBV5-1,few,-,TGCGCCAGCAGCTTATCGGGCTCCCCCGATTCACCCCTCCACTTT,CASSLSGSPDSPLHF
TRBJ1-6,TRBV27,-,-,TGTGCCAGCAGTTTGCGGGGGGGCGATTCACCCCTCCACTTT,CASSLRGGDSPLHF
TRBJ2-1,TRBV2,-,TRBD1,TGTGCCAGTGACAGGGGGCCCAACAATGAGCAGTTCTTC,CASDRGPNNEQFF
TRBJ1-6,TRBV18,-,-,TGTGCCAGCTCAGGAGGACAGACCTATAATTCACCCCTCCACTTT,CASSGGQTYNSPLHF
TRBJ1-3,TRBV5-6,-,-,TGTGCCAGCAGCCCCGACGTCTACTCTGGAAACACCATATATTTT,CASSPDVYSGNTIYF
TRBJ2-5,TRBV10-1,-,-,TGCGCCAGCAGTGTGAAAATGAGGGGAGACTACCCTCGAAGGACCCAGTACTTC,CASSVKMRGDYPRRTQYF
TRBJ2-1,TRBV11-2,-,-,TGTGCCAGCAGCTTCGACTTTTACAATGAGCAGTTCTTC,CASSFDFYNEQFF
TRBJ2-1,TRBV11-2,once,-,TGTGCCAGCAGGCGTCCCGGGAGTTCCTACAATGAGCAGTTCTTC,CASRRPGSSYNEQFF
TRBJ1-1,TRBV10-3,-,TRBD1,TGTGCCATCAGCAGGGACAGGAACACTGAAGCTTTCTTT,CAISRDRNTEAFF
TRBJ2-5,TRBV5-6,-,-,TGTGCCAGCAGCGGCCGGGACCGGGGGGAGACCCAGTACTTC,CASSGRDRGETQYF
TRBJ1-1,TRBV5-6,-,TRBD1,TGTGCCAGCAGCTTGCCCGGACAGGGGGAGGCTTTCTTT,CASSLPGQGEAFF
TRBJ1-2,TRBV5-4,-,TRBD1,TGTGCCAGCAGCCCCGTCGGGACAGGGCATTATGGCTACACCTTC,CASSPVGTGHYGYTF
TRBJ1-5,TRBV30,-,-,TGTGCCTGGAGCCGGACGGATAGCAATCAGCCCCAGCATTTT,CAWSRTDSNQPQHF
TRBJ1-3,TRBV10-2,-,-,TGCGCCAGCAGTGACTTCTCTGGAAACACCATATATTTT,CASSDFSGNTIYF
TRBJ2-6,TRBV4-1,-,-,TGCGCCAGCAGCCAAGATCCGGGGGCCAACGTCCTGACTTTC,CASSQDPGANVLTF
TRBJ1-1,TRBV6-5,-,-,TGTGCCAGCAGAACGGGGGAATCCACTGAAGCTTTCTTT,CASRTGESTEAFF
TRBJ2-7,TRBV7-2,-,-,TGTGCCAGCAGCTTAGCGGGGGACCTGAGCGAGCAGTACTTC,CASSLAGDLSEQYF
TRBJ1-1,TRBV18,-,-,TGTGCCAGCTCACCCACGAAGAGCACTGAAGCTTTCTTT,CASSPTKSTEAFF
TRBJ1-3,TRBV4-2,-,-,TGTGCCAGCAGCCGTTCGCATGAGGAGAACACCATATATTTT,CASSRSHEENTIYF
TRBJ2-3,TRBV5-3,-,-,TGTGCCAGAAGCTTGACCCAGGCTAGCACAGATACGCAGTATTTT,CARSLTQASTDTQYF
TRBJ1-1,TRBV15,-,-,TGTGCCACCAGCAGAGATAAGAGGGCAGGTGAAGCTTTCTTT,CATSRDKRAGEAFF
TRBJ2-1,TRBV12-5,-,TRBD2,TGTGCTAGTGGTTTGGGGACTAGCTGGGAGAGGAAAGATAATGAGCAGTTCTTC,CASGLGTSWERKDNEQFF
TRBJ2-1,TRBV13,-,TRBD2,TGTGCCAGCAGCCCCTCCTCTCTAGCGGGGGGCATCAATGAGCAGTTCTTC,CASSPSSLAGGINEQFF
TRBJ2-7,TRBV5-1,few,-,TGCGCCAGCAGCTTAGATCTATTATCGGGAGAGCAGTACTTC,CASSLDLLSGEQYF
TRBJ2-7,TRBV7-9,few,-,TGTGCCAGCAGCTCTTACCGGGACAAGGCCTACGAGCAGTACTTC,CASSSYRDKAYEQYF
TRBJ2-1,TRBV4-2,-,-,TGTGCCAGCAGCTCTGCGGTGCAGGCTAGAGACAATGAGCAGTTCTTC,CASSSAVQARDNEQFF
TRBJ1-2,TRBV5-8,once,-,TGTGCCAGCAGCCTTACCGGGGCTCGAGGCTACACCTTC,CASSLTGARGYTF
TRBJ1-1,TRBV7-3,-,-,TGTGCCAGCAGCTTAGGGGCGAACACTGAAGCTTTCTTT,CASSLGANTEAFF
TRBJ2-6,TRBV11-2,-,-,TGTGCCAGCAACGCCGAAGGGGGGTCTGGGGCCAACGTCCTGACTTTC,CASNAEGGSGANVLTF
TRBJ1-1,TRBV30,medium-sized,TRBD1,TGTGCCTGGAGCGTACAGGGGAGGACCGAAGCTTTCTTT,CAWSVQGRTEAFF
TRBJ1-5,TRBV2,-,TRBD1,TGTGCCAGCAGTGCCATACAGGGGGCCGGTCAGCCCCAGCATTTT,CASSAIQGAGQPQHF
TRBJ1-5,TRBV20-1,-,-,TGCAGTGCTAGTTGGGGTCAGCCCCAGCATTTT,CSASWGQPQHF
TRBJ2-7,TRBV2,once,-,TGTGCCAGCAGTATGGACCCGAGGACCTACGAGCGGTACTTC,CASSMDPRTYERYF
TRBJ2-6,TRBV4-3,-,-,TGCGCCAGCAGCCAGGGCGGGCCTCCGGGGGCCAACGTCCTGACTTTC,CASSQGGPPGANVLTF
TRBJ2-7,TRBV4-1,-,-,TGCGCCAGCAGCCAACCCGGGGGCCAGTCCCCCTACGAGCAGTACTTC,CASSQPGGQSPYEQYF
TRBJ1-2,TRBV6-4,-,-,TGTGCCAGCAGTGGCGGACAGACCTTCTACTTC,CASSGGQTFYF
TRBJ2-2,TRBV6-5,-,-,TGTGCCAGCAGTGATAGGGCCGGGGAGCTGTTTTTT,CASSDRAGELFF
TRBJ2-3,TRBV7-2,-,-,TGTGCCAGCAGCATGGACGGCCTTAGCACAGATACGCAGTATTTT,CASSMDGLSTDTQYF
TRBJ2-5,TRBV5-1,-,-,TGCGCCAGCAGCTTGTCAGGAGAAGAGACCCAGTACTTC,CASSLSGEETQYF
TRBJ1-5,TRBV21-1,-,-,TGTGCCAGCATGGGACAGGGTTGGGGTAGAGCCCAGCATTTT,CASMGQGWGRAQHF
TRBJ1-6,TRBV5-4,once,-,TGTGCCAGCAGCTTGCCGGGCTCCTATAATTCACCCCTCCACTTT,CASSLPGSYNSPLHF
TRBJ2-7,TRBV11-1,-,-,TGTGCCAGCAGCCCACGGATCAGAATTGACTCCTACGAGCAGTACTTC,CASSPRIRIDSYEQYF
TRBJ1-2,TRBV18,few,-,TGTGCCAGCTCACCAAACCGTATTGGTGGCTACACCTTC,CASSPNRIGGYTF
TRBJ2-2,TRBV11-1,-,-,TGTGCCAGCAGCCCAACGGGTACCGGGGAGCTGTTTTTT,CASSPTGTGELFF
TRBJ2-6,TRBV4-3,-,TRBD2,TGCGCCAGCAGCCGAGGGATGGGAGGGATGGCCTCTGGGGCCAACGTCCTGACTTTC,CASSRGMGGMASGANVLTF
TRBJ2-3,TRBV6-1,-,TRBD2,TGTGCCAGCACCTCCGGGACTAGTCAGGATACGCAGTATTTT,CASTSGTSQDTQYF
TRBJ2-1,TRBV7-2,-,TRBD1,TGTGCCAGCAGCTTAGGTGGGACAGGGTGGTTCTTC,CASSLGGTGWFF
TRBJ2-7,TRBV10-1,-,TRBD2,TGCGCCAGCGGGTCTAGCGGGGGGGCCGGGGACGAGCAGTACTTC,CASGSSGGAGDEQYF
TRBJ2-3,TRBV27,-,TRBD2,TGTGCCAGCAGCCTTCGGACTAGCGGGGGGCACACAGATACGCAGTATTTT,CASSLRTSGGHTDTQYF
TRBJ1-3,TRBV10-2,few,TRBD1,TGCGCCAGCAGTGAGAGGGGACAGGGGTACTCTGGAAACACCATATATTTT,CASSERGQGYSGNTIYF
TRBJ2-3,TRBV5-8,once,TRBD1,TGTGCCAGCAGCCTCCCGGCCGGGACAGGTTTTTACACAGATACGCAGTATTTT,CASSLPAGTGFYTDTQYF
TRBJ2-3,TRBV7-9,-,-,TGTGCCAGCAGCTTAGTGTGGGGAGGACGCCCGAGCACAGATACGCAGTATTTT,CASSLVWGGRPSTDTQYF
TRBJ2-6,TRBV11-2,-,-,TGTGCCAGCAGCCGGGGGACGGCTGGGGCCAACGTCCTGACTTTC,CASSRGTAGANVLTF